The 20 T cell receptor beta chains below were found in one sample sequenced in a study of blood T cells in healthy people across ages. A second PCR, run for roughly 7 to 11 cycles, used a sample-barcoded 5' primer plus a J-beta primer mix. TCRdb re-called the 5' RACE reads through MiXCR, storing one row per CDR3 protein. The table records about 1.4 million distinct CDR3 sequences, 55% to 75% of them present only once. The specimen was blood. The receptors were sampled from a man aged 18-30 years in good health.

This chain connects TRBV5-1 to TRBJ2-7; the match to TRBD2 covers 9 bases. With V trimmed by 0 bases and J by 4 bases, 11 bases remained unmatched. CDR1 is SGHRS and CDR2 is YFSETQ in the germline V gene. The CDR3 covers 17 residues. The CDR3 nucleotides read TGCGCCAGCAGCTTGGCCGGGCGGCGGGAGGGCCTGTACGAGCAGTACTTC. Translation gives CASSLAGRREGLYEQYF. Complete variable domain (other parts from reference TRBV5-1 and TRBJ2-7): KAGVTQTPRYLIKTRGQQVTLSCSPISGHRSVSWYQQTPGQGLQFLFEYFSETQRNKGNFPGRFSGRQFSNSRSEMNVSTLELGDSALYLCASSLAGRREGLYEQYFGPGTRLTVT.

The chain has TRBV14 and TRBJ2-3; maybe TRBD2 (5 bases). Germline V CDR1 and CDR2: SGHDN, FVKESK. V lost 2 bases and J 6 bases, leaving 12 bases between the germline ends. This CDR3 is built from 14 residues. The CDR3 coding sequence is TGTGCCAGCAGCCAATGGACTCGGAGGGATACGCAGTATTTT. Translated: CASSQWTRRDTQYF.

This chain uses TRBV20-1 with TRBJ2-5, with D possibly being TRBD1 or TRBD2 (5 bases each). Trimming took 3 bases from V and 4 from J, leaving 12 bases between them. The CDR3 is made up of 13 amino acids. Germline lookup yields CDR1 DFQATT and CDR2 SNEGSKA (reference sequence). The CDR3 here is CSASGGFGETQYF. The CDR3 DNA reads as TGCAGTGCTAGTGGGGGTTTCGGAGAGACCCAGTACTTC.

The chain carries TRBV5-6 and TRBJ1-2; 9 bases agree with TRBD1. V shed 4 bases, J shed 4 bases, and the junction held 5 bases outside the gene matches. This CDR3 has 14 residues. Germline V gene sequence: CDR1 SGHDT, CDR2 YYEEEE. The CDR3 nucleotides are TGTGCCAGCAGCGGCGGACAGGGGTTCTATGGCTACACCTTC. Translating gives CASSGGQGFYGYTF.

This clonotype was counted only a few times. This chain uses TRBV4-2 with TRBJ2-7; maybe TRBD2 (6 bases). V lost 3 bases to trimming and J lost 3 bases, with 21 bases between them. This CDR3 comprises 17 residues. CDR1 and CDR2 (germline): LGHNA, YNFKEQ. The CDR3 sequence: CASSHRTGTPGVYEQYF. The DNA for the CDR3 is TGTGCCAGCAGCCATAGAACCGGGACTCCCGGGGTCTACGAGCAGTACTTC.

CDR3 amino acids: CASSQWLAGNYEQYF. The CDR3 DNA is TGTGCCAGCAGCCAATGGCTAGCGGGTAACTACGAGCAGTACTTC. The V call is TRBV4-2, the J call TRBJ2-7, with 8 bases matching TRBD2. This CDR3 is built from 15 residues. V trimming: 2 bases; J trimming: 3 bases; junction bases outside the gene matches: 6. Germline lookup yields CDR1 LGHNA and CDR2 YNFKEQ.

The J gene is TRBJ2-3, the V gene TRBV11-2; D unclear. Trimming removed 4 bases from V and 0 bases from J, with 17 bases in between. Germline V gene lookup returns CDR1 SGHAT and CDR2 FQNNGV. The length of the CDR3 is 17 residues. CDR3 amino acids: CASSSKFQTESTDTQYF. CDR3 coding DNA: TGTGCCAGCAGCTCTAAATTCCAGACTGAAAGCACAGATACGCAGTATTTT.

This clonotype was observed once. At one of its ends the junction is not consistent with the germline gene, which may arise from a read error. The chain recombines TRBV12-3 or TRBV12-4 with TRBJ2-7, with D possibly being TRBD1 (6 bases). There are 12 residues in the CDR3. CDR3 in amino acids: CASSLGIRGRFF. CDR3 DNA sequence: TGTGCCAGCAGTTTAGGGATCAGGGGACGGTTCTTC.

This chain links TRBV27 with TRBJ1-1, with 10 bases lining up with TRBD1. The germline V gene encodes CDR1 MNHEY and CDR2 SMNVEV (reference sequence). J gave up 1 base and V 6 bases, and 8 bases lay outside the gene matches. The CDR3 totals 16 residues. Written as DNA, the CDR3 is TGTGCCAGCAGAGCCGGGACAGGGGAATGGAACACTGAAGCTTTCTTT. This sequence encodes CASRAGTGEWNTEAFF.

In this sample, this clonotype turned up a few times. This chain links TRBV29-1 with TRBJ1-2; D gene ambiguous. This CDR3 is 13 amino acids long. V was trimmed by 0 bases and J by 7 bases, leaving 12 bases between them. Germline CDR1 and CDR2: SQVTM and ANQGSEA. This chain's CDR3 is CSVEDEGFSGYTF. CDR3 nucleotide sequence: TGCAGCGTTGAAGATGAAGGATTCTCTGGCTACACCTTC. Using reference TRBV29-1 and TRBJ1-2 for the parts outside the CDR3, the full variable domain is SAVISQKPSRDICQRGTSLTIQCQVDSQVTMMFWYRQQPGQSLTLIATANQGSEATYESGFVIDKFPISRPNLTFSTLTVSNMSPEDSSIYLCSVEDEGFSGYTFGSGTRLTVV.

This chain connects TRBV6-5 to TRBJ2-5; D is undetermined. This CDR3 is built from 14 residues. The germline V and J ends were trimmed by 5 bases and 5 bases, with 15 bases remaining between them. Germline V gene data show CDR1 as MNHEY and CDR2 as SVGAGI. The CDR3 region is CASSHQNSYETQYF. The CDR3 bases are TGTGCCAGCAGTCACCAGAACTCTTACGAGACCCAGTACTTC.

The CDR3 DNA reads as TGCGCCAGCAGCCACCGGGACCCTAACTACGAGCAGTACTTC. Its protein is CASSHRDPNYEQYF. The J gene is TRBJ2-4, the V gene TRBV4-1; D is tentatively TRBD1 or TRBD2 (5 bases each). The end of the DNA is better explained by TRBJ2-7, so the J call may be wrong. The CDR3 contains 14 residues. Germline V gene data show CDR1 as MGHRA and CDR2 as YSYEKL.

This sequence joins TRBV4-1 and TRBJ2-7; D is uncertain. The CDR3 totals 15 residues. The germline V gene has CDR1 MGHRA and CDR2 YSYEKL. V lost 4 bases to trimming and J lost 0 bases, with 13 bases between them. This CDR3 reads CASSPPLGSSYEQYF. DNA for the CDR3: TGCGCCAGCAGCCCCCCTCTCGGTAGCTCCTACGAGCAGTACTTC.

V usage is TRBV12-3 or TRBV12-4 and J usage is TRBJ2-1; D tentatively reads TRBD1 or TRBD2 (5 bases each). V lost 5 bases, J lost 3 bases, and 8 bases lay in between. The CDR3 covers 13 residues. Here the CDR3 DNA reads TGTGCCAGCAGTCGGGACCTCTACAATGAGCAGTTCTTC. Translating it yields CASSRDLYNEQFF.

This sequence joins TRBV12-3 or TRBV12-4 and TRBJ2-3; tentatively, D is TRBD1 (5 bases). This CDR3 spans 15 amino acids. Between the trimmed V and J ends, which lost 3 bases and 3 bases, there was a span of 13 bases. CDR3 protein: CASSLPGMETDTQYF. CDR3 DNA: TGTGCCAGCAGTTTGCCAGGGATGGAAACAGATACGCAGTATTTT.

The rearrangement joins TRBV7-9 to TRBJ1-5; unclear D gene. CDR3 size: 15 residues. Germline-derived CDR1 and CDR2 are SEHNR and FQNEAQ (reference sequence). Trimming left V 5 bases short and J 5 bases short, with 16 bases between. The CDR3 nucleotides are TGTGCCAGCAGCGCCCCGGGAGGGAGTGATCAGCCCCAGCATTTT. Amino acids: CASSAPGGSDQPQHF.

This clonotype was seen a handful of times. J is TRBJ2-7 and V is TRBV20-1, with TRBD2 matching 7 bases. The CDR3 spans 15 residues. Germline V gives CDR1 DFQATT, CDR2 SNEGSKA (reference sequence). The junction had 11 bases not matched to a gene; V was cut back by 5 bases and J by 1 base. The CDR3 bases are TGCAGTGCTCACCATCAGACTAGCTCTTCCTACGAGCAGTACTTC. Protein sequence: CSAHHQTSSSYEQYF.

The chain employs TRBV7-2 and TRBJ2-3, with D unclear. Germline CDR1 is SGHTA and CDR2 is FQGNSA. Trimming stripped 8 bases from V and 3 bases from J, with 12 bases between. The length of the CDR3 is 13 residues. CDR3 loop: CASANVLTDTQYF. The DNA for the CDR3 is TGTGCCAGCGCAAACGTATTAACAGATACGCAGTATTTT.

The V gene is TRBV7-9, the J gene TRBJ2-1; no firm D call. This CDR3 has 10 amino acids. Germline CDR1 and CDR2: SEHNR and FQNEAQ (reference sequence). Trimming stripped 7 bases from V and 8 bases from J, with 6 bases between. The CDR3 loop is CASTDDEQFF. The CDR3 coding sequence is TGTGCCAGCACGGACGATGAGCAGTTCTTC.

J is TRBJ2-1 and V is TRBV7-2; 12 bases line up with TRBD2. The CDR3 loop spans 14 amino acids. The ends lost 5 bases at V and 8 bases at J; junction bases unmatched: 4. Germline V lookup: CDR1 SGHTA, CDR2 FQGNSA. The chain's CDR3 is CASSAGTSGYEQFF. For the CDR3, the DNA is TGTGCCAGCAGCGCCGGGACTAGCGGGTATGAGCAGTTCTTC.